A selection of T cell receptor beta chains follows, all from one sample in a study of T cell repertoires in cytomegalovirus infection. These receptors' targets are unknown. TCRdb redid the calling of the reads with MiXCR, one entry per CDR3 protein. Counted here are under 850,000 distinct CDR3 sequences, around 32% occurring once; the ten biggest clones make up 15% to 20%. The sample here was cultured PBMCs, taken from culture after CMV antigen stimulation. The source of these receptors is a human donor in good health (CMV status not recorded). Some clones in this sample may be carry-over from other donors' samples. Both conserved end residues are part of each CDR3. The D gene is left open where the match is weak. Clone sizes are given selectively: once, few, many, or a class where the clone is expanded.

TRBV20-1,TRBJ2-7,NA,TRBD2,CSATLAAHYEQYF,TGCAGTGCTACGCTAGCGGCCCACTACGAGCAGTACTTC
TRBV5-4,TRBJ1-4,NA,NA,CASSLPRSEKLFF,TGTGCCAGCAGCTTGCCACGCTCTGAAAAACTGTTTTTT
TRBV7-2,TRBJ1-3,NA,TRBD1,CASSLVGGGNTIYF,TGTGCCAGCAGCTTAGTAGGGGGCGGAAACACCATATATTTT
TRBV29-1,TRBJ1-5,NA,NA,CSVATVGNQPQHF,TGCAGCGTGGCTACAGTAGGCAATCAGCCCCAGCATTTT
TRBV18,TRBJ2-7,NA,NA,CASSPGSASYEQYF,TGTGCCAGCTCACCAGGGTCAGCTTCCTACGAGCAGTACTTC
TRBV11-3,TRBJ1-1,few,NA,CASSLDQSVFSSEAFF,TGTGCCAGCAGCTTAGATCAGTCTGTTTTCTCCTCAGAAGCTTTCTTT
TRBV5-6,TRBJ1-2,NA,NA,CASGQGSTGYTF,TGTGCCAGCGGACAAGGCTCTACCGGCTACACCTTC
TRBV19,TRBJ2-1,NA,NA,CATDSSSYNEQFF,TGTGCAACCGACTCGAGCTCCTACAATGAGCAGTTCTTC
TRBV4-3,TRBJ1-6,NA,NA,CASSQGIGGGSPLHF,TGCGCCAGCAGCCAAGGGATTGGGGGGGGATCACCCCTCCACTTT
TRBV20-1,TRBJ2-5,NA,NA,CSAGGGTGRQETQYF,TGCAGTGCGGGTGGGGGGACGGGGAGGCAAGAGACCCAGTACTTC
TRBV29-1,TRBJ1-2,NA,TRBD1,CSVLTGTGSGGYTF,TGCAGCGTCCTCACTGGGACAGGGAGTGGTGGCTACACCTTC
TRBV6-2/TRBV6-3,TRBJ2-7,NA,TRBD2,CASRIRLAGDLYEQYF,TGTGCCAGCAGAATCCGACTAGCGGGAGATCTCTACGAGCAGTACTTC
TRBV28,TRBJ2-7,few,TRBD2,CASSLSSGGPYSYEQYF,TGTGCCAGCAGTTTATCTAGCGGGGGGCCCTACTCCTACGAGCAGTACTTC
TRBV28,TRBJ2-3,NA,NA,CATKDGTDTQYF,TGTGCCACCAAGGATGGCACAGATACGCAGTATTTT
TRBV7-8,TRBJ2-3,few,NA,CASTRTHTQYF,TGTGCCAGCACCCGTACGCATACGCAGTATTTT
TRBV11-2,TRBJ1-2,few,NA,CASSLDRTDYGYTF,TGTGCCAGCAGCTTAGATCGGACAGACTATGGCTACACCTTC
TRBV7-8,TRBJ2-1,NA,TRBD2,CASSFSTSSGSWDEQFF,TGTGCCAGCAGCTTTTCCACCTCTAGCGGGAGCTGGGATGAGCAGTTCTTC
TRBV7-6,TRBJ2-5,NA,NA,CASSPPGVGTQYF,TGTGCCAGCAGCCCCCCGGGGGTGGGGACCCAGTACTTC
TRBV10-3,TRBJ1-4,once,NA,CAISPETTNEKLFF,TGTGCCATCAGCCCAGAAACAACTAATGAAAAACTGTTTTTT
TRBV27,TRBJ2-4,NA,NA,CASSEPGGDIQYF,TGTGCCAGCAGCGAACCAGGGGGGGACATTCAGTACTTC
TRBV11-2,TRBJ2-1,NA,NA,CASSRGLPNNEQFF,TGTGCCAGCAGCCGGGGACTTCCCAACAATGAGCAGTTCTTC
TRBV6-6,TRBJ1-2,once,NA,CASSYSRSGYTF,TGTGCCAGCAGTTACTCGAGGAGTGGCTACACCTTC